These 5 T cell receptor beta chains came from one sample sequenced in a study of graft-versus-host responses after intestinal transplantation. These receptors are not linked to any known antigen. Profiling relied on immunoSEQ multiplex PCR, and the TCRdb table lists in-frame clones only, not all of them. The repertoire has roughly 100,000 clones, 93% of them found once; the top ten carry less than 1.5%. The starting material was unstimulated CD8+ T cells sorted from spleen or lymph node cells, obtained before intestinal transplant. These receptor sequences come from a human donor who received an intestinal transplant.

This clone was recorded only once. An end of the junction does not agree with germline; a read error may underlie this. The chain recombines TRBV11-2 with TRBJ2-1; unclear D gene. CDR3 size: 12 residues. In germline, CDR1 is SGHAT, CDR2 FQNNGV. CDR3 in DNA: TGTGCCAGCACCTTACGACCGAATGAGCAGTTCTTC. Its translation: CASTLRPNEQFF.

The V gene is TRBV29-1, the J gene TRBJ2-3; possibly TRBD1 or TRBD2 for D (5 bases each). This CDR3 has 13 amino acids. From germline, CDR1 is SQVTM and CDR2 ANQGSEA. Between the trimmed V and J ends, which lost 0 bases and 2 bases, there was a span of 6 bases. The CDR3 DNA reads as TGCAGCGTTGAAGAGGGGACCACAGATACGCAGTATTTT. Translated, it gives CSVEEGTTDTQYF.

Here the CDR3 reads CASSQDRYNYGYTF. DNA for the CDR3: TGCGCCAGCAGCCAAGATCGATATAACTATGGCTACACCTTC. The chain carries TRBV4-1 and TRBJ1-2, with D unresolved. There are 14 residues in the CDR3. Germline V gene lookup returns CDR1 MGHRA and CDR2 YSYEKL. The V end lost 0 bases, the J end lost 1 base, and 6 bases lay between the germline ends.

The rearrangement links TRBV2 to TRBJ1-5; D is perhaps TRBD1 (5 bases). V was pared by 6 bases and J by 0 bases, with 18 bases between. This CDR3 is built from 17 residues. The germline CDR1 and CDR2 sequences are SNHLY and FYNNEI. CDR3 DNA: TGTGCCAGCAGCCCCGAGGGGTGGGGGAATAGCAATCAGCCCCAGCATTTT. Its protein is CASSPEGWGNSNQPQHF.

The chain has TRBV11-2 and TRBJ1-4; 9 bases are a match to TRBD1. The CDR3 has 17 amino acids. V lost 5 bases and J lost 11; bases outside the gene matches: 18. Germline CDR1 reads SGHAT; CDR2 reads FQNNGV. The DNA for the CDR3 is TGTGCCAGCAGCCTTGGTCCCTTCCGGGACAGGGAGGTGAAACTGTTTTTT. As protein: CASSLGPFRDREVKLFF. The whole variable domain, remainder taken from reference TRBV11-2 and TRBJ1-4, is EAGVAQSPRYKIIEKRQSVAFWCNPISGHATLYWYQQILGQGPKLLIQFQNNGVVDDSQLPKDRFSAERLKGVDSTLKIQPAKLEDSAVYLCASSLGPFRDREVKLFFGSGTQLSVL.